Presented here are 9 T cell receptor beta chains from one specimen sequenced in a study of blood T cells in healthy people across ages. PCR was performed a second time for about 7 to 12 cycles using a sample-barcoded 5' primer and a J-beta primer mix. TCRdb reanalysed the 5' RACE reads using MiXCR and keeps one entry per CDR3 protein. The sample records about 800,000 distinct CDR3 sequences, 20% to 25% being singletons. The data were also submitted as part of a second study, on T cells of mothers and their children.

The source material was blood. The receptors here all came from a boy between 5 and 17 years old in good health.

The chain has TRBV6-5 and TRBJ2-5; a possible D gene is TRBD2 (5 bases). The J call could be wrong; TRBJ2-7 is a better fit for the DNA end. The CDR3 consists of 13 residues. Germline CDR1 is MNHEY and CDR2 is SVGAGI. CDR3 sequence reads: CASSYDGNYEQYF. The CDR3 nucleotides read TGTGCCAGCAGTTACGACGGGAACTACGAGCAGTACTTC.

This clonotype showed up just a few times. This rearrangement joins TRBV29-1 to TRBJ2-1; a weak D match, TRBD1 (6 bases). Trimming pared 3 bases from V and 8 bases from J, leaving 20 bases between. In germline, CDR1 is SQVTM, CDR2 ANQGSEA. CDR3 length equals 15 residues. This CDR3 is CSVDWRKEQGDEQFF. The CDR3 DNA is TGCAGCGTTGATTGGAGAAAAGAACAGGGTGATGAGCAGTTCTTC.

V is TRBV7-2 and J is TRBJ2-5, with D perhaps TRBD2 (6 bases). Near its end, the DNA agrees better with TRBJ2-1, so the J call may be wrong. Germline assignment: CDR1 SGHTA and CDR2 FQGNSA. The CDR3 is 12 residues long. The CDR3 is CASSLRLVEQFF. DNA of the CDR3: TGTGCCAGCAGTCTCCGACTAGTTGAGCAGTTCTTC.

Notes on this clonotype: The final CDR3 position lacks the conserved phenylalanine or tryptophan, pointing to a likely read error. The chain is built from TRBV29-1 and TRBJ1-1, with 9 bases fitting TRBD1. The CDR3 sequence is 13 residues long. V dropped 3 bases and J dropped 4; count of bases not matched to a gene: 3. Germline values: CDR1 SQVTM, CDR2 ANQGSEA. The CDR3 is CSVEKTGGTEAFL. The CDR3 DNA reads TGCAGCGTTGAGAAGACAGGGGGCACTGAAGCTTTCCTT.

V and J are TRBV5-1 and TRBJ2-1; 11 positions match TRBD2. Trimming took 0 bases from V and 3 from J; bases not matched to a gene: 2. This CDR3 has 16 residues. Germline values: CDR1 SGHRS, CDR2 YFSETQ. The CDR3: CASSLELAGVYNEQFF. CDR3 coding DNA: TGCGCCAGCAGCTTGGAACTAGCGGGGGTCTACAATGAGCAGTTCTTC.

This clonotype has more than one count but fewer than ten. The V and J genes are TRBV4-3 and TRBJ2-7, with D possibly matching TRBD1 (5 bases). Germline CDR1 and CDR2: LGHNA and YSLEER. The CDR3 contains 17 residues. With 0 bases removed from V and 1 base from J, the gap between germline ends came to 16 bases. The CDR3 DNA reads TGCGCCAGCAGCCAAGATGCGACAGAGGAGACATCCTACGAGCAGTACTTC. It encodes CASSQDATEETSYEQYF.

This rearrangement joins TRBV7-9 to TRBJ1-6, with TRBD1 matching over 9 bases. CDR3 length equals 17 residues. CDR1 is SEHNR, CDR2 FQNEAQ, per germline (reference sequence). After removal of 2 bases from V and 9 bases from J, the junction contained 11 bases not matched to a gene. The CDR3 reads CASSLTVGQGFGSPLHF. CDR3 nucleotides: TGTGCCAGCAGCTTAACTGTTGGACAGGGGTTTGGTTCACCCCTCCACTTT. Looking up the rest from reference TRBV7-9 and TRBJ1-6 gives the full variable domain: DTGVSQNPRHKITKRGQNVTFRCDPISEHNRLYWYRQTLGQGPEFLTYFQNEAQLEKSRLLSDRFSAERPKGSFSTLEIQRTEQGDSAMYLCASSLTVGQGFGSPLHFGNGTRLTVT.

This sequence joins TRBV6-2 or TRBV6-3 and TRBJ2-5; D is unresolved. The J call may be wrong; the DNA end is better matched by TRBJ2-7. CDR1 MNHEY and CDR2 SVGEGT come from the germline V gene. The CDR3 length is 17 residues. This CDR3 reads CASSYSWHFNTDYEQYF. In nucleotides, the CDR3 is TGTGCCAGCAGTTACTCGTGGCATTTCAACACCGATTACGAGCAGTACTTC.

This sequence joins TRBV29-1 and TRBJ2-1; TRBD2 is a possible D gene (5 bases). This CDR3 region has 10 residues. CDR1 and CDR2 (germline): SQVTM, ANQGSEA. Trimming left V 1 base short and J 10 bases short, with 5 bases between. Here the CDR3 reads CSVEGGEQFF. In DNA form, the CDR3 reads TGCAGCGTTGAAGGAGGGGAGCAGTTCTTC.